The 31 T cell receptor beta chains in this list originate from one sample, sequenced in a study of blood T cell repertoires in COVID-19. The protocol was immunoSEQ multiplex PCR, while the TCRdb copy is restricted to in-frame clones and leaves out a portion. Of more than 200,000 clones listed, more than 80% are singletons. The sequencing sample was made of peripheral blood. Source of these receptors: a woman older than 75 with acute or convalescent COVID-19.

J is TRBJ2-7 and V is TRBV6-6; D may be TRBD1 (5 bases). The CDR3 sequence is 14 residues long. Per the germline V gene, CDR1 is MNHNY and CDR2 is SVGAGI (reference sequence). With 0 bases removed from V and 5 bases from J, the gap between germline ends came to 11 bases. CDR3 sequence reads: CASSYSGDSHEQYF. The CDR3 nucleotides read TGTGCCAGCAGTTACTCCGGTGACAGTCACGAGCAGTACTTC.

This CDR3 is CASSRPIDVHEQYF. DNA for the CDR3: TGCGCCAGCAGCCGCCCAATAGATGTCCACGAGCAGTACTTC. V gene TRBV4-1 combines with J gene TRBJ2-7, with no clear D. The CDR3 runs to 14 residues. Trimming removed 4 bases from V and 5 bases from J, with 15 bases in between. CDR1 and CDR2 (germline): MGHRA, YSYEKL.

This clone was detected only a few times. This rearrangement joins TRBV30 to TRBJ2-1; perhaps TRBD2 as D (5 bases). From germline, CDR1 is GTSNPN and CDR2 SVGIG (reference sequence). V dropped 1 base and J dropped 0 bases, with 10 bases sitting between them. CDR3 size: 15 residues. The CDR3 DNA reads TGTGCCTGGAGTGATTACGGGAACTCCTACAATGAGCAGTTCTTC. This encodes CAWSDYGNSYNEQFF.

This clone was seen once. The chain is built from TRBV7-9 and TRBJ1-2, with D possibly being TRBD1 (6 bases). Germline CDR1 reads SEHNR; CDR2 reads FQNEAQ (reference sequence). The CDR3 runs 14 residues. Trimming took off 7 bases at V and 4 bases at J, with 16 bases between the two ends. The chain's CDR3 is CASTRGAMVYGYTF. The DNA for the CDR3 is TGTGCCAGCACACGGGGGGCTATGGTCTATGGCTACACCTTC. The whole variable domain, remainder taken from reference TRBV7-9 and TRBJ1-2, is DTGVSQNPRHKITKRGQNVTFRCDPISEHNRLYWYRQTLGQGPEFLTYFQNEAQLEKSRLLSDRFSAERPKGSFSTLEIQRTEQGDSAMYLCASTRGAMVYGYTFGSGTRLTVV.

The chain carries TRBV11-3 and TRBJ1-1; D perhaps matches TRBD1 (5 bases). Trimming took 8 bases from V and 8 from J, leaving 21 bases between them. This CDR3 region has 14 residues. Germline values: CDR1 SGHNT, CDR2 YENEEA. CDR3 amino acids: CASGKPGRTLEAFF. DNA for the CDR3: TGTGCCAGCGGCAAACCAGGGAGGACCCTCGAAGCTTTCTTT.

This chain connects TRBV10-3 to TRBJ2-5; unclear D gene. Germline CDR1 is ENHRY and CDR2 is SYGVKD. V lost 4 bases and J 2 bases, leaving 8 bases between the germline ends. This CDR3 has 13 amino acids. The CDR3 reads CAISGFTQETQYF. The CDR3 nucleotides are TGTGCCATCAGTGGCTTTACTCAAGAGACCCAGTACTTC.

The rearrangement joins TRBV2 to TRBJ2-7; 8 nucleotides line up with TRBD1. With V trimmed by 6 bases and J by 3 bases, 13 bases remained unmatched. Germline values: CDR1 SNHLY, CDR2 FYNNEI. CDR3 size: 16 residues. The CDR3 region has the DNA TGTGCCAGCAGGACACTGACGGGACAGGTGGGCTACGAGCAGTACTTC. This sequence encodes CASRTLTGQVGYEQYF.

V is TRBV29-1 and J is TRBJ1-4, with D possibly being TRBD1 (6 bases). This CDR3 spans 20 amino acids. Trimming took 0 bases from V and 4 from J, leaving 27 bases between them. Germline CDR1 is SQVTM and CDR2 is ANQGSEA. The CDR3 spells CSVEDRRDKDNCPSNEKLFF. CDR3 coding DNA: TGCAGCGTTGAAGATCGTCGGGACAAGGATAATTGTCCCAGTAATGAAAAACTGTTTTTT.

The chain has TRBV11-1 and TRBJ1-6; 7 nucleotides agree with TRBD1. V gave up 1 base and J gave up 10 bases; unmatched junction bases: 4. CDR1 is SGHAT and CDR2 is FQDESV in the germline V gene (reference sequence). This CDR3 contains 14 residues. CDR3 bases: TGTGCCAGCAGCTTAGAAGGCAGGGGGTCACCCCTCCACTTT. Translating it yields CASSLEGRGSPLHF.

The chain couples TRBV6-5 to TRBJ1-4, with D hard to call. CDR1 is MNHEY, CDR2 SVGAGI, per germline. The CDR3 runs 14 residues. The germline V and J ends were trimmed by 2 bases and 8 bases, with 12 bases remaining between them. The CDR3 DNA follows: TGTGCCAGCAGTTACGAGGCGGGGAGAGAAAAACTGTTTTTT. Amino acid sequence: CASSYEAGREKLFF.

This chain joins TRBV29-1 and TRBJ1-1, with 7 bases matching TRBD1. Germline CDR1 is SQVTM and CDR2 is ANQGSEA. This CDR3 region has 12 residues. The V gene end was trimmed by 3 bases and the J gene end by 6 bases; junction bases not matched to a gene: 4. The CDR3 sequence is CSVETGIAEAFF. The CDR3 DNA reads TGCAGCGTTGAGACAGGGATCGCTGAAGCTTTCTTT.

The gene calls are TRBV5-4 and TRBJ1-3, with D maybe TRBD1 (6 bases). Germline-derived CDR1 and CDR2 are SGHNT and YYREEE (reference sequence). The V and J ends lost 2 bases and 1 base respectively, with 16 bases between them. CDR3 length equals 17 residues. CDR3 sequence (DNA): TGTGCCAGCAGCTTCGGAAGGGAGACAGGATCTGGAAACACCATATATTTT. Translated, it gives CASSFGRETGSGNTIYF. The entire variable domain, with the rest obtained from reference TRBV5-4 and TRBJ1-3, is as follows: ETGVTQSPTHLIKTRGQQVTLRCSSQSGHNTVSWYQQALGQGPQFIFQYYREEENGRGNFPPRFSGLQFPNYSSELNVNALELDDSALYLCASSFGRETGSGNTIYFGEGSWLTVV.

This clone was picked up one time. The V call is TRBV5-1, the J call TRBJ2-5; 8 bases match TRBD1. V shed 4 bases and J 5 bases; nucleotides not matched to a gene: 10. The CDR3 is made up of 15 amino acids. The germline V gene has CDR1 SGHRS and CDR2 YFSETQ. CDR3 nucleotides: TGCGCCAGCAGCAACCCAGGGGGCTCAGGGGAGACCCAGTACTTC. Protein sequence: CASSNPGGSGETQYF.

The J gene is TRBJ1-6, the V gene TRBV30; 7 nucleotides agree with TRBD1. After removal of 4 bases from V and 5 bases from J, the junction contained 2 bases not matched to a gene. The CDR3 loop spans 13 amino acids. Germline CDR1 and CDR2: GTSNPN and SVGIG (reference sequence). CDR3 coding DNA: TGTGCCTGGAATACAGGGGATAATTCACCCCTCCACTTT. It yields the protein CAWNTGDNSPLHF.

The genes are TRBV4-3 and TRBJ1-1, with TRBD1 as a possible D gene (5 bases). Trimming cost V 5 bases and J 1 base, with 14 bases left between them. Looked up from germline, CDR1 is LGHNA and CDR2 is YSLEER. The CDR3 spans 15 residues. This chain's CDR3 is CASSDLGRTNTEAFF. The CDR3 DNA follows: TGCGCCAGCAGCGACTTGGGGCGGACGAACACTGAAGCTTTCTTT.

V usage is TRBV5-1 and J usage is TRBJ2-1; TRBD2 aligns across 9 bases. This CDR3 is built from 16 residues. J lost 2 bases, V lost 0 bases, and 3 bases had no gene match. In germline, CDR1 is SGHRS, CDR2 YFSETQ. CDR3 protein: CASSLGGGATYNEQFF. The CDR3 bases are TGCGCCAGCAGCTTGGGCGGGGGGGCCACCTACAATGAGCAGTTCTTC. Full variable domain (outside the CDR3, taken from reference TRBV5-1 and TRBJ2-1): KAGVTQTPRYLIKTRGQQVTLSCSPISGHRSVSWYQQTPGQGLQFLFEYFSETQRNKGNFPGRFSGRQFSNSRSEMNVSTLELGDSALYLCASSLGGGATYNEQFFGPGTRLTVL.

The chain combines TRBV5-1 with TRBJ2-1, with 8 positions matching TRBD2. Germline assignment: CDR1 SGHRS and CDR2 YFSETQ. The CDR3 sequence is 19 residues long. The V and J ends lost 4 bases and 0 bases, in that order; junction bases with no gene match: 15. Here the CDR3 reads CASSHGLAGFKSSYNEQFF. The CDR3 DNA is TGCGCCAGCAGCCACGGGCTAGCGGGCTTTAAAAGCTCCTACAATGAGCAGTTCTTC.

The V gene is TRBV6-5, the J gene TRBJ2-3; TRBD2 aligns across 10 bases. CDR3 length equals 16 residues. Losses at the gene ends were 4 bases for V and 0 bases for J; bases not matched to a gene: 4. Germline CDR1 reads MNHEY; CDR2 reads SVGAGI. As DNA, the CDR3 is TGTGCCAGCAGTTTGGGACTAGCGACTAGCACAGATACGCAGTATTTT. This sequence encodes CASSLGLATSTDTQYF.

The chain uses TRBV30 and TRBJ1-2; 7 positions agree with TRBD1. In germline, CDR1 is GTSNPN, CDR2 SVGIG (reference sequence). J lost 8 bases, V lost 4 bases, and 13 bases had no gene match. The CDR3 consists of 14 residues. Written as DNA, the CDR3 is TGTGCCTGGATATCTGACAGGGCCTCGAGGGGCTACACCTTC. This translates into CAWISDRASRGYTF.

The genes are TRBV2 and TRBJ2-2, with D hard to call. In germline, CDR1 is SNHLY, CDR2 FYNNEI. The CDR3 extends over 14 amino acids. Trimming stripped 9 bases from V and 0 bases from J, with 11 bases between. In nucleotides, the CDR3 is TGTGCCAGTACGAGGAGCGCGAACACCGGGGAGCTGTTTTTT. Its translation is CASTRSANTGELFF.

This chain joins TRBV13 and TRBJ2-7, with 8 bases aligning to TRBD2. The V gene end was trimmed by 5 bases and the J gene end by 4 bases; junction bases not matched to a gene: 10. CDR3 length: 15 residues. The germline V gene encodes CDR1 PRHDT and CDR2 FYEKMQ (reference sequence). The CDR3 nucleotides are TGTGCCAGCAGCCCTCCGGGACTAGGCTTTTACGAGCAGTACTTC. Its protein is CASSPPGLGFYEQYF.

On this clone: The same CDR3 is also encoded by other DNA sequences in this sample. The chain is built from TRBV2 and TRBJ1-5; D gene uncertain. The length of the CDR3 is 13 residues. The V gene lost 5 bases and the J gene lost 4 bases, with 9 bases spanning the gap. Germline lookup yields CDR1 SNHLY and CDR2 FYNNEI. DNA for the CDR3: TGTGCCAGCAGTCGAGGGTCGAATCAGCCCCAGCATTTT. Translating it yields CASSRGSNQPQHF.

This clone was picked up one time. The germline gene is not matched at one end of the junction; a read error may be the cause. This chain links TRBV7-7 with TRBJ2-5, with no clear D. Per the germline V gene, CDR1 is SSHAT and CDR2 is FNYEAQ (reference sequence). The CDR3 loop spans 13 amino acids. This CDR3 reads CASSFEHQETQYF. CDR3 nucleotide sequence: TGTGCTAGCAGCTTCGAGCACCAAGAGACCCAGTACTTC.

A remark on this clone: In the same sample, other DNA sequences code for this CDR3. The chain joins TRBV9 to TRBJ2-5; D remains unclear. The CDR3 is 14 amino acids. Germline CDR1 and CDR2: SGDLS and YYNGEE. V lost 2 bases to trimming and J lost 2 bases, with 10 bases between them. In nucleotides, the CDR3 is TGTGCCAGCAGCGTCGGCTTAGCTCAAGAGACCCAGTACTTC. This sequence encodes CASSVGLAQETQYF. The variable domain in full, with the rest retrieved from reference TRBV9 and TRBJ2-5, is DSGVTQTPKHLITATGQRVTLRCSPRSGDLSVYWYQQSLDQGLQFLIQYYNGEERAKGNILERFSAQQFPDLHSELNLSSLELGDSALYFCASSVGLAQETQYFGPGTRLLVL.

V usage is TRBV5-1 and J usage is TRBJ2-7; 7 nucleotides match TRBD1. Germline V gives CDR1 SGHRS, CDR2 YFSETQ. V dropped 3 bases and J dropped 0; count of bases not matched to a gene: 3. CDR3 length: 14 amino acids. This CDR3 is CASSSGTDSYEQYF. CDR3 coding DNA: TGCGCCAGCAGCTCTGGGACAGACTCCTACGAGCAGTACTTC.

The chain recombines TRBV27 with TRBJ1-1; D might be TRBD1 (6 bases). V was cut by 3 bases and J by 1 base, with 12 bases left in between. From germline, CDR1 is MNHEY and CDR2 SMNVEV (reference sequence). The CDR3 totals 15 residues. CDR3 bases: TGTGCCAGCAGTTTGACAGGTACAGCGAACACTGAAGCTTTCTTT. Amino acid sequence: CASSLTGTANTEAFF.

This clone showed up just once. This chain uses TRBV5-1 with TRBJ1-3; a possible D gene is TRBD1 (5 bases). Trimming cost V 3 bases and J 0 bases, with 10 bases left between them. Germline CDR1 reads SGHRS; CDR2 reads YFSETQ. The CDR3 is made up of 15 amino acids. The CDR3 region has the DNA TGCGCCAGCAGCTCGCAGGGAAACTCTGGAAACACCATATATTTT. Its translation is CASSSQGNSGNTIYF.

The chain carries TRBV19 and TRBJ1-1; possibly TRBD1 for D (5 bases). Germline CDR1 and CDR2: LNHDA and SQIVND (reference sequence). With 8 bases removed from V and 2 bases from J, the gap between germline ends came to 24 bases. The CDR3 totals 17 residues. CDR3 region: CASGHSGDRTINTEAFF. The CDR3 nucleotides are TGTGCCAGTGGACACTCGGGGGACCGAACTATTAACACTGAAGCTTTCTTT.

This clone was counted only a few times. The rearrangement joins TRBV3-1 (or the pseudogene TRBV3-2) to TRBJ1-1, with TRBD1 identical over 8 bases. Losses at the gene ends were 4 bases for V and 1 base for J; bases not matched to a gene: 8. Germline CDR1 reads LGHDT; CDR2 reads YNNKEL (reference sequence). The CDR3 is made up of 16 amino acids. Here the CDR3 DNA reads TGTGCCAGCAGCCCCAGCGCCGGGACAGGGAACACTGAAGCTTTCTTT. This encodes CASSPSAGTGNTEAFF.

Details on this clone: The junction and the germline gene differ at one end; a read error may be behind it. The chain joins TRBV7-2 to TRBJ2-7; TRBD1 matches 9 bases. This CDR3 has 14 amino acids. Germline lookup yields CDR1 SGHTA and CDR2 FQGNSA. CDR3 DNA: TGTGCCAGCAGCTCCACAGGGGGCTCCGACGAGCAGTACTTC. Translation: CASSSTGGSDEQYF.

V usage is TRBV7-9 and J usage is TRBJ2-5; D perhaps matches TRBD1 (8 bases). Trimming took off 1 base at V and 5 bases at J, with 11 bases between the two ends. This CDR3 comprises 14 residues. The germline gives CDR1 SEHNR, CDR2 FQNEAQ (reference sequence). DNA for the CDR3: TGTGCCAGCAGCTTAGTACAGGGGGGGGAGACCCAGTACTTC. This gives the protein CASSLVQGGETQYF.